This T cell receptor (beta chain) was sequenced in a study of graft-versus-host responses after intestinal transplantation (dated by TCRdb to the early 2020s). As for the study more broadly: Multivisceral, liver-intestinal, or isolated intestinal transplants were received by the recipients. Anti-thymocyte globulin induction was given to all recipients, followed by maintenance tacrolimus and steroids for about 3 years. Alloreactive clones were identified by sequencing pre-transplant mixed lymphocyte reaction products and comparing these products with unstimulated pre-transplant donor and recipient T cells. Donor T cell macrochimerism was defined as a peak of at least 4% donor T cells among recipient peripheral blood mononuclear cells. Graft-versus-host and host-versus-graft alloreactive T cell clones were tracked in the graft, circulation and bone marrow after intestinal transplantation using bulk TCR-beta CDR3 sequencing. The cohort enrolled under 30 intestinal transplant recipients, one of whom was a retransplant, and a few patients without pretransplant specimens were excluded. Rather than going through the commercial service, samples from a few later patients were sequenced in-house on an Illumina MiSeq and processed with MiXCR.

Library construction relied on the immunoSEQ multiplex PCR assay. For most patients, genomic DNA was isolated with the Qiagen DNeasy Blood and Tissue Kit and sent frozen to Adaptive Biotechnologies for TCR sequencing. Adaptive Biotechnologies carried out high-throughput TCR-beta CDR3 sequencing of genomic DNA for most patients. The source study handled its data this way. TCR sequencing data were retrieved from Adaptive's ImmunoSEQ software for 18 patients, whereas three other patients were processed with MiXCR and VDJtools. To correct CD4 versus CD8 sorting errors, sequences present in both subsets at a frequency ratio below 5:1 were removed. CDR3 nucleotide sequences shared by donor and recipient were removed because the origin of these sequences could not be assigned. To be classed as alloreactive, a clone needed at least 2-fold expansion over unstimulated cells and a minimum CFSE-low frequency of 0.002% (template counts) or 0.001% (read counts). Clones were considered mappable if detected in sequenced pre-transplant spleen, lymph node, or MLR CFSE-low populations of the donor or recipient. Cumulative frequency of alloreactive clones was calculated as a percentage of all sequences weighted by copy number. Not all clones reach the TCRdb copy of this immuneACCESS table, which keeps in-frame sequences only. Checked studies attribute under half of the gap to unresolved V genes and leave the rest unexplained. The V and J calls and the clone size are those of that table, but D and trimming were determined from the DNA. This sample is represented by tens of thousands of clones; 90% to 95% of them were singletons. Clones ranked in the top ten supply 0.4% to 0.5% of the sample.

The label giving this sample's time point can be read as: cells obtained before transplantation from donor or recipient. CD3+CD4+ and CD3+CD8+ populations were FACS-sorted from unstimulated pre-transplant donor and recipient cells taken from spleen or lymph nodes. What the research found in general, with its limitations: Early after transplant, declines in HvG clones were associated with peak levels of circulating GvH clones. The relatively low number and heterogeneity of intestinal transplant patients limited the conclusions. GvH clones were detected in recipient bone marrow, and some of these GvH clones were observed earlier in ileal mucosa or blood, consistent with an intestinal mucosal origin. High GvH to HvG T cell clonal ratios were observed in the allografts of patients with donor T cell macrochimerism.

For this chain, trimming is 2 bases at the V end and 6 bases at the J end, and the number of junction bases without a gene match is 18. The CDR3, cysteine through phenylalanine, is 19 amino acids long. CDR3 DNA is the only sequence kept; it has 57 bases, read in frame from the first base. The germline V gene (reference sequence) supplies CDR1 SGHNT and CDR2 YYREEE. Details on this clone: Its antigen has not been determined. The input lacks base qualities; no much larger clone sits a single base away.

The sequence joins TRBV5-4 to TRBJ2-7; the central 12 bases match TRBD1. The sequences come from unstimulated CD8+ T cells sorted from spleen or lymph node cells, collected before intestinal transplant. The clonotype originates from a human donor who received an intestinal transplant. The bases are TGTGCCAGCAGCTTCAATACAGGGTCCTCCGGGACAGGGGGCTCCGAGCAGTACTTC. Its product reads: CASSFNTGSSGTGGSEQYF.